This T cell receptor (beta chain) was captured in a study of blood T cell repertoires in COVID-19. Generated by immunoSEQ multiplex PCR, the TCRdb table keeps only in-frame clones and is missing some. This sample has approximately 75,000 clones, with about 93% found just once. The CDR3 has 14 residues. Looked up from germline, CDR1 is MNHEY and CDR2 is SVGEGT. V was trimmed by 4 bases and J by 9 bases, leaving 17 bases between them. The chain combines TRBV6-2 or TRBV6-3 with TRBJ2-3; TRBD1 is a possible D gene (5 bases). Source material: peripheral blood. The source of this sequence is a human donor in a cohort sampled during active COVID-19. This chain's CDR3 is CASSFPLDSYTQYF. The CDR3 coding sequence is TGTGCCAGCAGTTTCCCCCTTGACAGTTACACGCAGTATTTT.